This TCR beta chain was obtained from a study of blood T cell repertoires in COVID-19. Study context: The cDNA or gDNA used as material had been derived from T cells, B-cell-depleted T cells, or PBMCs.

Measured with immunoSEQ multiplex PCR; TCRdb has only the in-frame clones, and not every one. The table has under 95,000 clones, less than 90% seen once. The sequenced sample was peripheral blood. The TCR sequence derives from a woman aged 80 or over with acute or convalescent COVID-19.

The CDR3 nucleotides read TGTGCCAGCAGTGAAGGACAGGTGAGGCATGGCTACACCTTC. This translates into CASSEGQVRHGYTF. The chain has TRBV6-1 and TRBJ1-2, with D possibly matching TRBD1 (6 bases). CDR3 length: 14 amino acids. Per germline, CDR1 MNHNS and CDR2 SASEGT. With 1 base removed from V and 6 bases from J, the gap between germline ends came to 12 bases.